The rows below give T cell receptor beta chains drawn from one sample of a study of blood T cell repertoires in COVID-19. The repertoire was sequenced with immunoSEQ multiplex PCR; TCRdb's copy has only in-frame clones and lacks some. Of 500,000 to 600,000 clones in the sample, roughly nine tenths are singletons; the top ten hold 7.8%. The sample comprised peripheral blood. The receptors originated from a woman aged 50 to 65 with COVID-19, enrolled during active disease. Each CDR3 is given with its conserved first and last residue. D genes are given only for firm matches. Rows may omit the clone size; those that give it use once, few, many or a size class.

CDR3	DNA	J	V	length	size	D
CASRTTGDGEQYF	TGTGCCAGCCGGACGACAGGGGACGGCGAGCAGTACTTC	TRBJ2-7	TRBV11-2	13	once	TRBD1
CASSQEGGQGYGYTF	TGTGCCAGCAGCCAAGAGGGCGGACAGGGCTATGGCTACACCTTC	TRBJ1-2	TRBV4-2	15	-	TRBD1
CASSVGAGWVYGYTF	TGTGCCAGCAGCGTAGGGGCAGGTTGGGTCTATGGCTACACCTTC	TRBJ1-2	TRBV9	15	-	-
CASSTLDRVAGELFF	TGTGCCAGCAGTACCCTGGACAGGGTAGCCGGGGAGCTGTTTTTT	TRBJ2-2	TRBV27	15	-	TRBD1
CASSRGDTGELFF	TGTGCCAGTAGTCGGGGAGACACCGGGGAGCTGTTTTTT	TRBJ2-2	TRBV19	13	-	-
CASRTSGEPDTQYF	TGTGCCAGCCGGACTAGCGGGGAACCAGATACGCAGTATTTT	TRBJ2-3	TRBV5-4	14	-	TRBD2
CASSLLREDTQYF	TGTGCCAGCAGCTTATTGCGCGAAGATACGCAGTATTTT	TRBJ2-3	TRBV13	13	-	-
CASSLDSSPNTGELFF	TGTGCCAGCAGCTTAGACAGTTCTCCGAACACCGGGGAGCTGTTTTTT	TRBJ2-2	TRBV7-3	16	-	-
CASSLAGENTQYF	TGTGCCAGCAGCTTAGCAGGGGAGAATACGCAGTATTTT	TRBJ2-3	TRBV13	13	-	-
CASSQEGYGYTF	TGCGCCAGCTCTCAGGAGGGGTATGGCTACACCTTC	TRBJ1-2	TRBV5-1	12	few	-
CASSVDWRSEQPQHF	TGTGCCAGCAGCGTAGATTGGAGGTCCGAGCAGCCCCAGCATTTT	TRBJ1-5	TRBV9	15	-	-
CASGWGGENEKLFF	TGCGCCAGCGGGTGGGGCGGGGAGAATGAAAAACTGTTTTTT	TRBJ1-4	TRBV5-1	14	once	-
CASSSHATGLSYNEQFF	TGCGCCAGCAGCTCTCACGCAACAGGGTTATCCTACAATGAGCAGTTCTTC	TRBJ2-1	TRBV5-1	17	-	-
CSVEARLANTEAFF	TGCAGCGTTGAAGCCCGGCTAGCGAACACTGAAGCTTTCTTT	TRBJ1-1	TRBV29-1	14	once	-
CASSYGLGNQPQHF	TGCGCCAGCAGTTATGGACTGGGAAATCAGCCCCAGCATTTT	TRBJ1-5	TRBV5-1	14	-	-
CASRSNRGPQNTIYF	TGTGCCAGCAGGAGCAACAGGGGTCCGCAAAACACCATATATTTT	TRBJ1-3	TRBV6-5	15	-	TRBD1
CASSRTSLYEQYF	TGTGCCAGCAGCAGGACTAGTCTCTACGAGCAGTACTTC	TRBJ2-7	TRBV6-5	13	-	TRBD2
CASSATRSPDTQYF	TGTGCCAGCAGTGCCACTCGTAGTCCAGATACGCAGTATTTT	TRBJ2-3	TRBV6-2/TRBV6-3	14	-	-
CASSPLSNIQYF	TGTGCCAGTAGTCCGCTATCAAACATTCAGTACTTC	TRBJ2-4	TRBV19	12	-	-
CASRGLSTDTQYF	TGTGCCAGCAGGGGCCTTAGCACAGATACGCAGTATTTT	TRBJ2-3	TRBV13	13	-	-
CASTPQGTGEKLFF	TGTGCCAGCACTCCACAGGGAACGGGTGAAAAACTGTTTTTT	TRBJ1-4	TRBV2	14	-	-
CASSSRDRDYGYTF	TGCGCCAGCAGCTCCCGGGACAGGGACTATGGCTACACCTTC	TRBJ1-2	TRBV5-1	14	-	TRBD1
CASSSGQEDEKLFF	TGTGCCAGCAGCTCCGGACAGGAGGATGAAAAACTGTTTTTT	TRBJ1-4	TRBV5-4	14	once	TRBD1
CAWSAGGGTEAFF	TGTGCCTGGAGTGCTGGGGGGGGGACTGAAGCTTTCTTT	TRBJ1-1	TRBV30	13	-	-
CASSVGQGAFYEQYF	TGTGCCAGCAGCGTCGGACAGGGAGCCTTCTACGAGCAGTACTTC	TRBJ2-7	TRBV14	15	once	TRBD1
CSVGETGGYGYTF	TGCAGCGTTGGGGAGACAGGGGGCTATGGCTACACCTTC	TRBJ1-2	TRBV29-1	13	-	TRBD1
CASSDSAGPLGGEQFF	TGTGCCAGCAGTGACTCGGCGGGGCCCCTTGGAGGTGAGCAGTTCTTC	TRBJ2-1	TRBV6-4	16	-	-
CASSSDGGASEQYF	TGTGCCAGCAGCTCGGACGGGGGGGCGAGCGAGCAGTACTTC	TRBJ2-7	TRBV7-2	14	-	TRBD2
CASSRQGLNTEAFF	TGTGCCAGCAGCCGACAGGGCTTGAACACTGAAGCTTTCTTT	TRBJ1-1	TRBV5-4	14	-	TRBD1
CASGSQGEGEQFF	TGTGCTAGTGGTTCCCAAGGGGAGGGTGAGCAGTTCTTC	TRBJ2-1	TRBV12-5	13	-	TRBD2
CASSNGLAGGAGTDTQYF	TGTGCCAGCAGCAATGGACTAGCGGGGGGGGCTGGCACAGATACGCAGTATTTT	TRBJ2-3	TRBV6-7	18	-	TRBD2
CASSRGEYLDTEAFF	TGTGCCAGCAGCCGGGGGGAGTATCTGGACACTGAAGCTTTCTTT	TRBJ1-1	TRBV4-2	15	-	-
CASSLAGGQQPQHF	TGTGCCAGCAGTTTAGCAGGCGGGCAGCAGCCCCAGCATTTT	TRBJ1-5	TRBV27	14	-	-
CASSQGVGGRNEKLFF	TGTGCCAGCAGCCAAGGGGTCGGCGGCAGAAATGAAAAACTGTTTTTT	TRBJ1-4	TRBV11-2	16	-	-
CASSRSRDSYNEQFF	TGTGCCAGCAGTAGAAGCCGGGACAGTTACAATGAGCAGTTCTTC	TRBJ2-1	TRBV6-4	15	-	TRBD1
CASSLGGGAYNEQFF	TGTGCCAGCAGCTTAGGAGGGGGAGCCTACAATGAGCAGTTCTTC	TRBJ2-1	TRBV7-2	15	-	-
CSVVRGGNTEAFF	TGCAGCGTTGTGAGGGGAGGCAACACTGAAGCTTTCTTT	TRBJ1-1	TRBV29-1	13	-	-
CASSPRLSGVPGNTIYF	TGTGCCAGCAGCCCGCGGTTATCAGGGGTTCCCGGAAACACCATATATTTT	TRBJ1-3	TRBV3-1/TRBV3-2	17	-	-
CASSYSRFRGGQPQHF	TGTGCCAGCAGTTACTCGAGGTTTAGGGGAGGTCAGCCCCAGCATTTT	TRBJ1-5	TRBV6-6	16	-	-
CASSFGTGRNQPQHF	TGTGCCAGCAGTTTTGGGACAGGCCGCAATCAGCCCCAGCATTTT	TRBJ1-5	TRBV5-4	15	-	TRBD1
CASSQGEGWNTGELFF	TGTGCCAGCAGCCAAGGGGAGGGTTGGAACACCGGGGAGCTGTTTTTT	TRBJ2-2	TRBV3-1/TRBV3-2	16	-	TRBD2
CASSLEQTLYYGYTF	TGTGCCAGCAGCTTAGAACAGACCCTCTACTATGGCTACACCTTC	TRBJ1-2	TRBV7-2	15	-	-
CASSQGSGLTQYF	TGTGCCAGCAGCCAAGGGTCCGGGTTGACGCAGTATTTT	TRBJ2-3	TRBV3-1/TRBV3-2	13	-	-
CASSLGSGGNQPQHF	TGTGCCAGCAGTTTAGGCAGCGGGGGCAATCAGCCCCAGCATTTT	TRBJ1-5	TRBV27	15	few	-
CASQEGRPNYGYTF	TGTGCCAGTCAAGAAGGGAGGCCTAACTATGGCTACACCTTC	TRBJ1-2	TRBV19	14	-	-
CASSYSFQNTEAFF	TGTGCCAGCAGTTACTCTTTCCAGAACACTGAAGCTTTCTTT	TRBJ1-1	TRBV6-6	14	-	-
CASSRDRGLTGSPLHF	TGTGCCAGTAGTCGTGACAGGGGGCTCACAGGGTCACCCCTCCACTTT	TRBJ1-6	TRBV19	16	-	TRBD1
CAAGTGISGANVLTF	TGTGCCGCGGGGACAGGTATCTCTGGGGCCAACGTCCTGACTTTC	TRBJ2-6	TRBV10-3	15	-	TRBD1
CASGFPGVGGYTF	TGTGCCAGCGGATTTCCAGGGGTAGGTGGCTACACCTTC	TRBJ1-2	TRBV12-3/TRBV12-4	13	-	-
CASGPLYTPGQGNTEAFF	TGTGCTAGTGGTCCCCTCTACACTCCGGGACAGGGAAACACTGAAGCTTTCTTT	TRBJ1-1	TRBV12-5	18	-	TRBD1
CASSRTGGNTEAFF	TGTGCCAGCAGTCGGACAGGGGGGAACACTGAAGCTTTCTTT	TRBJ1-1	TRBV2	14	-	TRBD1
CASSLASGTVNTEAFF	TGCGCCAGCAGCTTGGCTTCCGGGACAGTGAACACTGAAGCTTTCTTT	TRBJ1-1	TRBV5-1	16	-	TRBD1
CASSLATGTTSPLHF	TGCGCCAGCAGCTTGGCCACAGGGACGACTTCACCCCTCCACTTT	TRBJ1-6	TRBV5-1	15	-	-